The T cell receptor (beta chain) under discussion was sequenced for a study of technical replicates of blood from a few donors. Clones were read by immunoSEQ multiplex PCR, and TCRdb kept only the in-frame ones, dropping some. The data hold approximately 75,000 clones, with approximately 97% observed a single time. With 6 bases removed from V and 5 bases from J, the gap between germline ends came to 10 bases. The CDR3 consists of 12 residues. The germline gives CDR1 MNHEY, CDR2 SMNVEV (reference sequence). This rearrangement joins TRBV27 to TRBJ2-5; a weak D match, TRBD1 (5 bases). This TCR was sampled from a human donor in good health. Specimen: T cells isolated from PBMCs. Here the CDR3 reads CASRSDSETQYF. The CDR3 region has the DNA TGTGCCAGCAGATCTGACAGTGAGACCCAGTACTTC.